Listed below are T cell receptor beta chains from one sample, sequenced in a study of shared clonotypes between healthy human individuals. The method was immunoSEQ multiplex PCR; TCRdb's version includes in-frame clones alone and lacks a portion of them. The table has over 95,000 clones, about 45% seen once. The sample consisted of PBMCs. The receptors were gathered from a woman aged 40 to 49 in good health. Some clones in this sample may be carry-over from other donors' samples. Each CDR3 is given with its conserved first and last residue. A D gene is named only where the DNA matches it firmly. The size field is filled for only some rows; it gives once, few, many or a size class.

clone_size	v_call	j_call	d_call	cdr3_nt	cdr3_aa
.	TRBV7-9	TRBJ2-2	.	TGTGCCAGCAGCTTTCTGGGAACCGGGGAGCTGTTTTTT	CASSFLGTGELFF
.	TRBV9	TRBJ2-1	.	TGTGCCAGCAGCGTAGAGGCCCAGCTTCGGAATGAGCAGTTCTTC	CASSVEAQLRNEQFF
.	TRBV30	TRBJ2-3	TRBD2	TGTGCCTGGAGTGTTACGGGAGCGGGAGCGGGGGATACGCAGTATTTT	CAWSVTGAGAGDTQYF
few	TRBV7-9	TRBJ2-5	.	TGTGCCAGCAGCTTAACAGAGACCCAGTACTTC	CASSLTETQYF
.	TRBV30	TRBJ1-2	.	TGTGCCTGGAGTGCGGGGTTATCTGGCTACACCTTC	CAWSAGLSGYTF
.	TRBV6-5	TRBJ2-5	TRBD2	TGTGCCAGCAGACCCGGACTAGCGGGAGGGGAGACCCAGTACTTC	CASRPGLAGGETQYF
few	TRBV15	TRBJ2-6	TRBD1	TGTGCCACCAGCACGGGACAGCTTAGCTCTGGGGCCAACGTCCTGACTTTC	CATSTGQLSSGANVLTF
medium-sized	TRBV5-1	TRBJ2-1	TRBD1	TGCGCCAGCAGCCCGTACAGGGGGTATACGAATGAGCAGTTCTTC	CASSPYRGYTNEQFF
medium-sized	TRBV18	TRBJ1-1	.	TGTGCCAGCTCACCACAGGGTGCTGAAGCTTTCTTT	CASSPQGAEAFF
once	TRBV10-3	TRBJ1-6	.	TGTGCCATCACAGGGGAAGGTAATTCACCCCTCCACTTT	CAITGEGNSPLHF
.	TRBV29-1	TRBJ2-7	.	TGCAGCGTTCTTGGGGGAACCTCACACGAGCAGTACTTC	CSVLGGTSHEQYF
.	TRBV6-5	TRBJ1-3	.	TGTGCCAGCGTCCCTTCCGGGACCTCTGGAAACACCATATATTTT	CASVPSGTSGNTIYF
.	TRBV5-1	TRBJ2-2	TRBD2	TGCGCCAGCAGCTTGGCCGTCGGGAGGCGCACCGGGGAGCTGTTTTTT	CASSLAVGRRTGELFF
few	TRBV29-1	TRBJ2-1	.	TGCAGCGTTGAAGCTGTGTGGGCCGGGAGCGGGCTCAATGAGCAGTTCTTC	CSVEAVWAGSGLNEQFF
many	TRBV4-3	TRBJ2-1	TRBD2	TGCGCCAGCAGCCAAGGGTTAGCGGGAGCAACCTACAATGAGCAGTTCTTC	CASSQGLAGATYNEQFF
.	TRBV29-1	TRBJ2-7	.	TGCAGCGTTGCCATCACAAACTACGAGCAGTACTTC	CSVAITNYEQYF
.	TRBV29-1	TRBJ2-5	TRBD2	TGCAGCGTTGCGGGGCTCAAAAGCGGGGAGCAGTACTTC	CSVAGLKSGEQYF
.	TRBV6-9	TRBJ2-7	.	TGTGCCAGCAGCCTTGTGGGGGGCTACGAGCAGTACTTC	CASSLVGGYEQYF
few	TRBV18	TRBJ1-2	.	TGTGCCAGCTCACCACCGCCGGAATACTATGGCTACACCTTC	CASSPPPEYYGYTF
.	TRBV4-1	TRBJ2-1	.	TGCGCCAGCAGCCCGGTGGTACTAGTAAACAATGAGCAGTTCTTC	CASSPVVLVNNEQFF
few	TRBV9	TRBJ2-5	TRBD1	TGTGCCAGCAGCGGTCATTACAGGGGTGAGACCCAGTACTTC	CASSGHYRGETQYF
.	TRBV11-2	TRBJ2-7	TRBD2	TGTGCCAGCAGCGGGGAGACTAGCGGCCTCCTCTACGAGCAGTACTTC	CASSGETSGLLYEQYF
.	TRBV15	TRBJ1-1	.	TGTGCCACCAGCAGAGATTTTACGGACACTGAAGCTTTCTTT	CATSRDFTDTEAFF
many	TRBV19	TRBJ2-1	TRBD2	TGTGCCAGTAGTCTCGCGGGACTAGCCTACAATGAGCAGTTCTTC	CASSLAGLAYNEQFF
few	TRBV30	TRBJ2-7	TRBD1	TGTGCCTGGATGGGGACAGGCTCCTACGAGCAGTACTTC	CAWMGTGSYEQYF
.	TRBV29-1	TRBJ2-3	TRBD2	TGCAGCGTTGCCCCCACTAGCGGCTACACAGATACGCAGTATTTT	CSVAPTSGYTDTQYF
.	TRBV6-6	TRBJ2-7	TRBD1	TGTGCCAGCAGTGTACGACAGGGGGCGTGGTACGAGCAGTACTTC	CASSVRQGAWYEQYF
.	TRBV20-1	TRBJ2-7	.	TGCAGTGCTAGAGGGGTCGAGCAGTACTTC	CSARGVEQYF
once	TRBV5-6	TRBJ1-6	.	TGTGCCAGCAGCTTGGGGCAGGAGAATTCACCCCTCCACTTT	CASSLGQENSPLHF
many	TRBV6-1	TRBJ1-2	TRBD1	TGTGCCAGCAAGGGTCGGCAGGGGGACATGCAGGGCTACACCTTC	CASKGRQGDMQGYTF
many	TRBV29-1	TRBJ1-5	TRBD1	TGCAGCGTCGGACTCGGACAGGGATCACAGCCCCAGCATTTT	CSVGLGQGSQPQHF
.	TRBV28	TRBJ2-7	TRBD1	TGTGCCAGCAGTCGCCGAGACAGGGCCTACGAGCAGTACTTC	CASSRRDRAYEQYF
.	TRBV28	TRBJ2-4	TRBD2	TGTGCCAGCAGCAACAGGGCGGGGGGCATTCAGTACTTC	CASSNRAGGIQYF
many	TRBV5-1	TRBJ2-7	.	TGCGCCAGCAGCTTGGATCTGACGTCAACCTACGAGCAGTACTTC	CASSLDLTSTYEQYF
.	TRBV5-1	TRBJ2-3	.	TGCGCCAGCAGCGTTGGGGTGTTGACAGATACGCAGTATTTT	CASSVGVLTDTQYF
many	TRBV30	TRBJ1-1	.	TGTGCCTGGAGTCCCCCAGGGGCCAACTCCATGAACACTGAAGCTTTCTTT	CAWSPPGANSMNTEAFF
.	TRBV5-1	TRBJ2-1	.	TGCGCCAGCAGCCTCCTAGCCACCCCCGACCATGAGCAGTTCTTC	CASSLLATPDHEQFF
.	TRBV20-1	TRBJ2-1	.	TGCAGTGCTTTACGGGGTGAGCAGTTCTTC	CSALRGEQFF
few	TRBV11-2	TRBJ2-2	TRBD2	TGTGCCAGCAGCTTAGTAGCGGGAGCAGGGACCGGGGAGCTGTTTTTT	CASSLVAGAGTGELFF
many	TRBV30	TRBJ2-2	.	TGTGCCTGGAGAGCCGGTGTAAACACCGGGGAGCTGTTTTTT	CAWRAGVNTGELFF
few	TRBV18	TRBJ2-1	TRBD1	TGTGCCAGCTCACCCTCGGGACAGGGCGCCTACAATGAGCAGTTCTTC	CASSPSGQGAYNEQFF
many	TRBV29-1	TRBJ1-4	.	TGCAGCGTCGCCTTCGGGGCTTGGACTAATGAAAAACTGTTTTTT	CSVAFGAWTNEKLFF